A selection of T cell receptor beta chains follows, all from one sample in a study of a mutant IDH1 vaccine in newly diagnosed glioma. Data came from immunoSEQ multiplex PCR; TCRdb stores just in-frame clones and leaves some out. The table records more than 50,000 clones, 80% of them present only once. These receptors' targets are unknown. Sample: PBMCs, taken from a glioma patient whose treatment included an IDH1 peptide vaccine. These receptor sequences come from a man in his fifties or sixties with glioma. The CDR3 runs from the conserved cysteine through the conserved F or W. The D gene is left open where the match is weak. A clone size is listed for some rows: how often the clone was seen (once, few, many), or a class if it is expanded.

J	D	size	V	DNA	CDR3
TRBJ1-1	-	-	TRBV19	TGTGCCAGTAGTAGCGGGTTGACTGAAGCTTTCTTT	CASSSGLTEAFF
TRBJ2-7	TRBD2	-	TRBV9	TGTGCCAGCAGCGCCTATAGCGGGAGAAGCTCCGAGCAGTACTTC	CASSAYSGRSSEQYF
TRBJ1-1	TRBD1	-	TRBV5-1	TGCGCCAGCAGCTTGGGACCTAGGACAGGGGGTAGCACTGAAGCTTTCTTT	CASSLGPRTGGSTEAFF
TRBJ1-5	TRBD1	-	TRBV28	TGTGCCAGCAGTCCCACCATTACAGGGGTGTTAAGTCGCCTAGGGGGCCAGCCCCAGCATTTT	CASSPTITGVLSRLGGQPQHF
TRBJ1-1	-	-	TRBV5-1	TGCGCCAGCAGCGAGGGGCAGCAAGAAGCTTTCTTT	CASSEGQQEAFF
TRBJ1-1	-	-	TRBV27	TGTGCCCCCCCCCGAGGTGGGAACACTGAAGCTTTCTTT	CAPPRGGNTEAFF
TRBJ1-1	TRBD1	-	TRBV6-1	TGTGCCAGCAGTGACCAAGGGGGCGCGCCGTCGGCTTTCTTT	CASSDQGGAPSAFF
TRBJ2-7	TRBD2	-	TRBV27	TGTGCCAGCAGTGTAGCGGGAGGGCCGTATGAGCAGTACTTC	CASSVAGGPYEQYF
TRBJ2-7	TRBD2	-	TRBV7-6	TGTGCCAGCACCCCCGGGACTAGCTCCTACGAGCAGTACTTC	CASTPGTSSYEQYF
TRBJ2-2	TRBD1	-	TRBV5-1	TGCGCCAGCAGCTTAGGGGACAGACCCACCGGGGAGCTGTTTTTT	CASSLGDRPTGELFF
TRBJ1-2	-	-	TRBV5-1	TGCGCCAGCAGCCACAATCAGGGGCCCTATGGCTACACCTTC	CASSHNQGPYGYTF
TRBJ2-1	-	once	TRBV9	TGTGCCAGCAGCGTAGCTGGCACCCACAATGAGCAGTTCTTC	CASSVAGTHNEQFF
TRBJ1-2	-	-	TRBV19	TGTGCCAGGAGATTCCCAGGAAGTTATGGCTACACCTTC	CARRFPGSYGYTF
TRBJ2-7	TRBD2	once	TRBV7-8	TGTGCCAGCAGCCAAAGTGGGGGACTAGTGGCCTACGAGCAGTACTTC	CASSQSGGLVAYEQYF
TRBJ2-3	TRBD2	-	TRBV6-4	TGTGCCAGCAGTGACTCTAGCGGGGGGGCCACAGATACGCAGTATTTT	CASSDSSGGATDTQYF
TRBJ1-1	-	-	TRBV20-1	TGCAGTGCTAGTAAGTCGATCGAAGCTTTCTTT	CSASKSIEAFF
TRBJ1-4	-	-	TRBV7-2	TGTGCCAGCAGCTTAAATTTGGCAACTAATGAAAAACTGTTTTTT	CASSLNLATNEKLFF
TRBJ2-3	-	-	TRBV7-2	TGTGCCAGCAGCTTAACGGCCGATACGCAGTATTTT	CASSLTADTQYF
TRBJ2-7	-	once	TRBV6-5	TGTGCCAGCAGTGCCGGGCCCCCCTACGAGCAGTACTTC	CASSAGPPYEQYF
TRBJ2-1	-	-	TRBV6-5	TGTGCCAGCAGTTCAGCGGACTACCAGCAGTTCTTC	CASSSADYQQFF
TRBJ2-4	-	-	TRBV6-5	TGTGCCAGCAGTGGAGACAGGCCCAACATTCAGTACTTC	CASSGDRPNIQYF
TRBJ2-2	-	once	TRBV15	TGTGCCACCAGCAGATACACCGGGGAGCTGTTTTTT	CATSRYTGELFF
TRBJ1-4	-	once	TRBV4-1	TGCGCCAGCAGCCAAGGCTTGAACGGTGCTAATGAAAAACTGTTTTTT	CASSQGLNGANEKLFF
TRBJ1-2	-	-	TRBV5-5	TGTGCCAGCAGCTTGGATATAGATGGCTACACCTTC	CASSLDIDGYTF
TRBJ1-2	TRBD1	-	TRBV19	TGTGCCAGTAGTACCACCGGGACAGGGAAGGTTGGCTACACCTTC	CASSTTGTGKVGYTF
TRBJ2-2	-	-	TRBV15	TGTGCCACCAGCAGAGAGGGCGCCGGGGAGCTGTTTTTT	CATSREGAGELFF
TRBJ1-4	-	few	TRBV18	TGTGCCAGCTCAGGGACAACTGAAAAACTGTTTTTT	CASSGTTEKLFF
TRBJ2-1	-	-	TRBV5-1	TGCGCCAGCAGCCTAACTAGACGTGAGCAGTTCTTC	CASSLTRREQFF
TRBJ1-2	-	-	TRBV29-1	TGCAGCGTTGAATGGGCCTACTATGGCTACACCTTC	CSVEWAYYGYTF
TRBJ1-6	TRBD1	-	TRBV7-9	TGTGCCAGCAGCTTAACCCAGGGGGCAGGTTCACCCCTCCACTTT	CASSLTQGAGSPLHF
TRBJ2-2	TRBD2	-	TRBV7-2	TGTGCCAGCAGCTTCCTGACTAGCCCCAGGGCCGGGGAGCTGTTTTTT	CASSFLTSPRAGELFF
TRBJ2-7	-	-	TRBV25-1	TGTGCCAGCAGTGGTGGCTCCTACGAGCAGTACTTC	CASSGGSYEQYF
TRBJ1-1	-	-	TRBV7-9	TGTGCCAGCAGCCACCCGGCGGCCCCTGAAGCTTTCTTT	CASSHPAAPEAFF
TRBJ2-1	-	-	TRBV19	TGTGCCAGTAGCCATCGTAATGAGCAGTTCTTC	CASSHRNEQFF
TRBJ1-5	-	-	TRBV19	TGTGCCAGTAGTATTGGGGGAGCCCGCCCCAATCAGCCCCAGCATTTT	CASSIGGARPNQPQHF
TRBJ2-6	-	-	TRBV7-2	TGTGCCAGCAGCTTATTATTTTCCGGGGCCAACGTCCTGACTTTC	CASSLLFSGANVLTF
TRBJ2-7	TRBD2	once	TRBV27	TGTGCCAGCAGTTCGTCTAGCGGGAGCCCCTACGAGCAGTACTTC	CASSSSSGSPYEQYF
TRBJ2-3	TRBD1	-	TRBV19	TGTGCCACCCGGTACAGGGGCACATTCGATACGCAGTATTTT	CATRYRGTFDTQYF
TRBJ2-3	TRBD2	-	TRBV28	TGTGCCAGCAATCAGCGGGAGGCCGATACGCAGTATTTT	CASNQREADTQYF
TRBJ2-5	-	-	TRBV6-1	TGTGCCAGCAGACCGCCCTTTGACAGCCAAGAGACCCAGTACTTC	CASRPPFDSQETQYF
TRBJ2-3	TRBD1	-	TRBV9	TGTGCCAGCAGCGTGACAGGGGGCCCAGATACGCAGTATTTT	CASSVTGGPDTQYF
TRBJ1-1	-	-	TRBV5-1	TGCGCCAGCAGCTTGGAGGCTCCCGGGGTGAACACTGAAGCTTTCTTT	CASSLEAPGVNTEAFF
TRBJ2-7	-	-	TRBV15	TGTGCCACCAGCAGAGATGGGGGGGCTGGCGACGAGCAGTACTTC	CATSRDGGAGDEQYF
TRBJ1-2	-	-	TRBV6-5	TGTGCCAGCAAGGGGGGCTCAAGCTATGGCTACACCTTC	CASKGGSSYGYTF
TRBJ2-5	TRBD1	-	TRBV4-2	TGTGCCAGCAGCCAAGGGGGACAGGGCCAAGAGACCCAGTACTTC	CASSQGGQGQETQYF
TRBJ2-6	-	-	TRBV6-1	TGTGCTGCGCAGGGGATCACCTCTGGGGCCAACGTCCTGACTTTC	CAAQGITSGANVLTF
TRBJ1-4	-	few	TRBV7-8	TGTGCCAGCGGGCGCGAAAAACTGTTTTTT	CASGREKLFF
TRBJ1-2	-	-	TRBV4-3	TGCGCCAGCAGCCAAGAAGACGGGGGAGTTGGAGGCTACACCTTC	CASSQEDGGVGGYTF
TRBJ1-4	TRBD1	-	TRBV7-2	TGTGCCAGCAGCCCACGACAGGGCCAGGTCGGGAAACTGTTTTTT	CASSPRQGQVGKLFF
TRBJ2-6	-	-	TRBV25-1	TGTGCCAGCAGCGAACAGGGCTCTGGGGCCAACGTCCTGACTTTC	CASSEQGSGANVLTF
TRBJ1-5	-	-	TRBV6-6	TGTGCCACCGGGACGGGTCGGAATCAGCCCCAGCATTTT	CATGTGRNQPQHF
TRBJ2-3	-	-	TRBV19	TGTGCCAGTAGTGGATCCGGGACTCTCACAGATACGCAGTATTTT	CASSGSGTLTDTQYF
TRBJ1-5	-	-	TRBV19	TGTGCCAGTAGTATAAACGGGGGGAAGGGGCAGCCCCAGCATTTT	CASSINGGKGQPQHF